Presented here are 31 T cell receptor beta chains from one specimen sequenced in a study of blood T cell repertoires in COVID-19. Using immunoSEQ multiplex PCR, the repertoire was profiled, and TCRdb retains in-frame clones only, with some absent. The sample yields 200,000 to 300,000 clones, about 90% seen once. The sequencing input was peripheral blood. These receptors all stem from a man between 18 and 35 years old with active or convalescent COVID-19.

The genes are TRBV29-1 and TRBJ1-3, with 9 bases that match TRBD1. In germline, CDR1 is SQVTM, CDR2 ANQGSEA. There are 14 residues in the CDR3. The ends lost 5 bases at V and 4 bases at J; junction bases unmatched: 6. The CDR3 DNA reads TGCAGCGTTCACACCGGGACAGGGGGAAACACCATATATTTT. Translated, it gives CSVHTGTGGNTIYF.

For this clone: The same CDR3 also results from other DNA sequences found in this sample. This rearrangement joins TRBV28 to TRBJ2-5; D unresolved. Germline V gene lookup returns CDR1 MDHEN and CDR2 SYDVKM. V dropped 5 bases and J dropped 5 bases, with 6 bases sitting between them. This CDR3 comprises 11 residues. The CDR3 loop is CASSLRETQYF. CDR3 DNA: TGTGCCAGCAGTCTGCGTGAGACCCAGTACTTC.

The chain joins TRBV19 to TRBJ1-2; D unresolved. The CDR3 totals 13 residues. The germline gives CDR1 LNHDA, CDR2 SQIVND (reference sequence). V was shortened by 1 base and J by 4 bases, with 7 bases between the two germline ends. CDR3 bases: TGTGCCAGTAGTATAGGTCAGTCCTATGGCTACACCTTC. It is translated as CASSIGQSYGYTF.

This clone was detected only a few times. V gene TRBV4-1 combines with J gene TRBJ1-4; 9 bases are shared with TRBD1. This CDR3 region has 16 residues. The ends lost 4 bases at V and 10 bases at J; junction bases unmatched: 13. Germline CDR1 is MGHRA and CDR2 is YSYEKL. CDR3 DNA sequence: TGCGCCAGCAGCCCTCAATTAACGGGACAGGGAGGAAAACTGTTTTTT. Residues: CASSPQLTGQGGKLFF.

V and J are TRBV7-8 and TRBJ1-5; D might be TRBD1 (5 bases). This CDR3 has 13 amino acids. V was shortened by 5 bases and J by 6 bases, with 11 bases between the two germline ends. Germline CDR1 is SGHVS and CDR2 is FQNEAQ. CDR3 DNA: TGTGCCAGCAGCCAGACAGAAATTCAGCCCCAGCATTTT. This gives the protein CASSQTEIQPQHF.

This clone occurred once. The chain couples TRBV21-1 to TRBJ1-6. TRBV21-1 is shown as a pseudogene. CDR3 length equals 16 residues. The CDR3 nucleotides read TGTGCCAGCAGCACTCACGGGAGCAACGGCGGTTCACCCCTCCACTTT. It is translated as CASSTHGSNGGSPLHF.

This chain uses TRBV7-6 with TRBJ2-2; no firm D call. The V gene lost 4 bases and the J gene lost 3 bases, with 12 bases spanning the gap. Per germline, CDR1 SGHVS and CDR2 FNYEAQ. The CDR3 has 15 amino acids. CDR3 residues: CASSSTTSYTGELFF. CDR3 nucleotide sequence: TGTGCCAGCAGCTCTACCACCTCGTACACCGGGGAGCTGTTTTTT.

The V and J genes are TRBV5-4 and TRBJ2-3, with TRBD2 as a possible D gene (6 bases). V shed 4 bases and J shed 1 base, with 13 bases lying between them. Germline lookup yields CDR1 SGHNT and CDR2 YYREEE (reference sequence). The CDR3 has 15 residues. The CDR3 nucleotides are TGTGCCAGCAGCCCCGGGGGAAAGGGCACAGATACGCAGTATTTT. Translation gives CASSPGGKGTDTQYF. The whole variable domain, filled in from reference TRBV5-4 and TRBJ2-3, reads ETGVTQSPTHLIKTRGQQVTLRCSSQSGHNTVSWYQQALGQGPQFIFQYYREEENGRGNFPPRFSGLQFPNYSSELNVNALELDDSALYLCASSPGGKGTDTQYFGPGTRLTVL.

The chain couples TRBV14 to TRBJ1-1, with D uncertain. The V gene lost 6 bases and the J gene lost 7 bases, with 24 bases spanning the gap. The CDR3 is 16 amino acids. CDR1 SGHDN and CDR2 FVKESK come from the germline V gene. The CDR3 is CASSPGRGPLVNEAFF. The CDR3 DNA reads TGTGCCAGCAGTCCCGGCCGAGGCCCTCTAGTCAATGAAGCTTTCTTT.

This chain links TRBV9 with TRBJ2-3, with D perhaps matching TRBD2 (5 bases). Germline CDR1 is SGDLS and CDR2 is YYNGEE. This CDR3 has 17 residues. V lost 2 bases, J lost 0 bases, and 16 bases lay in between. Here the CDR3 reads CASSVAEGVLSTDTQYF. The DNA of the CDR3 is TGTGCCAGCAGCGTCGCCGAGGGAGTCTTGAGCACAGATACGCAGTATTTT.

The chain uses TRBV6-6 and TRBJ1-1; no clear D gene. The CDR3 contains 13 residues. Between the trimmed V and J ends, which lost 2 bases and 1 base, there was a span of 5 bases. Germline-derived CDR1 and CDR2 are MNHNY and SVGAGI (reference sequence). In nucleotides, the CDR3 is TGTGCCAGCAGTTACCACAGGAACACTGAAGCTTTCTTT. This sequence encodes CASSYHRNTEAFF.

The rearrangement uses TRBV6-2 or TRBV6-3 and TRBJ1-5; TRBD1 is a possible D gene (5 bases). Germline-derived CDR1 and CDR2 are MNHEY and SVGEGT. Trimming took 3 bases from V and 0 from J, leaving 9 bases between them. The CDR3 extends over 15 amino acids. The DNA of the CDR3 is TGTGCCAGCAGTTATGGGGGGAATAGCAATCAGCCCCAGCATTTT. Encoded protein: CASSYGGNSNQPQHF.

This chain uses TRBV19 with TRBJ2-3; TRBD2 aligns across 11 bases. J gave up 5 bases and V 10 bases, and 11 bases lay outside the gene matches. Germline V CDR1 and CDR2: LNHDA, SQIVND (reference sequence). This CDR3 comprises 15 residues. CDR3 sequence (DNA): TGTGCCACACGGGTAGCGGGGGGGCCCCGAGATACGCAGTATTTT. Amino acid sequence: CATRVAGGPRDTQYF.

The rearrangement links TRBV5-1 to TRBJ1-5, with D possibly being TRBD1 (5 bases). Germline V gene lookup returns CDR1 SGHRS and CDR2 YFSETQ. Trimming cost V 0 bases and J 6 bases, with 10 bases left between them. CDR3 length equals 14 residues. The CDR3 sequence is CASSLDRLGQPQHF. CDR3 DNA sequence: TGCGCCAGCAGCTTGGACAGGCTTGGTCAGCCCCAGCATTTT.

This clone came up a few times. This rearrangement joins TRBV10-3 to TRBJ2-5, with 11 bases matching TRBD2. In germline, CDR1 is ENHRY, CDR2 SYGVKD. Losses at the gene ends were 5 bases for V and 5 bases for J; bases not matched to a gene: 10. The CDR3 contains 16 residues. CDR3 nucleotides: TGTGCCATCAGTCAGTACGTAGCGGGAGGGAAGGAGACCCAGTACTTC. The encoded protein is CAISQYVAGGKETQYF.

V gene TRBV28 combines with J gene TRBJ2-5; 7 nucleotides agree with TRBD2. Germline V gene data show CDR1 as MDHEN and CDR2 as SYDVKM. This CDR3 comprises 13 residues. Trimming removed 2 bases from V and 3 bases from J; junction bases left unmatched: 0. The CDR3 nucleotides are TGTGCCAGCAGTTTACGGGGGGAAGAGACCCAGTACTTC. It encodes CASSLRGEETQYF.

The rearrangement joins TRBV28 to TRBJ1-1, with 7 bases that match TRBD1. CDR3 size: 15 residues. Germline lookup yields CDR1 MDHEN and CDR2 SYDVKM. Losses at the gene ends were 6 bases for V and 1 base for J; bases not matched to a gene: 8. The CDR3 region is CASRLLRDRNTEAFF. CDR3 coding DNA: TGTGCCAGCAGATTACTTCGGGACAGGAACACTGAAGCTTTCTTT.

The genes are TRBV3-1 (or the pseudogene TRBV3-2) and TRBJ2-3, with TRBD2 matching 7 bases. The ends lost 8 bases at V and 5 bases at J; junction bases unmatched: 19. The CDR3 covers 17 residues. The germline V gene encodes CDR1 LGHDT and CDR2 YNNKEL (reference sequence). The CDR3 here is CASAGGMTITIGDTQYF. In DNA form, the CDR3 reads TGTGCCAGCGCCGGGGGGATGACAATTACGATTGGAGATACGCAGTATTTT.

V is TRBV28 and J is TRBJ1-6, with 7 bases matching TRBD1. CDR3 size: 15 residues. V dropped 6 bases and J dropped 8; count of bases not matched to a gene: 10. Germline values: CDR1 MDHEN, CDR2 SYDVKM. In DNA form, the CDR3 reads TGTGCCAGCAGCCGCCGACAGGGAAGGGATTCACCCCTCCACTTT. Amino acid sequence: CASSRRQGRDSPLHF.

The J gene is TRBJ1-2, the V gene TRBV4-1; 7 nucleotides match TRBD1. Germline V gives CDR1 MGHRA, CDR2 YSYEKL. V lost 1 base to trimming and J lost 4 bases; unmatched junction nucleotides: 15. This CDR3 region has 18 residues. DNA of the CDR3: TGCGCCAGCAGCCAAGTTTCTCATTCGGACAGGTGGAGCTATGGCTACACCTTC. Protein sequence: CASSQVSHSDRWSYGYTF.

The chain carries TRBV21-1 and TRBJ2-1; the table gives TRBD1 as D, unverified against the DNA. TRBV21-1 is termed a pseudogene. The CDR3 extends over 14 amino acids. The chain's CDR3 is CASSIRMTGVREFF. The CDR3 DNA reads TGTGCCAGCAGCATACGAATGACAGGGGTACGGGAGTTCTTC.

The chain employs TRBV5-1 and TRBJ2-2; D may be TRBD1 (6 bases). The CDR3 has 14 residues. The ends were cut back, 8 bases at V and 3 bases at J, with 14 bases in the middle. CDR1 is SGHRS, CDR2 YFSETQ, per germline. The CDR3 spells CASQQGMDTGELFF. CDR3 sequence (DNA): TGCGCCAGTCAACAGGGAATGGACACCGGGGAGCTGTTTTTT.

The CDR3: CASSFQQGSTDTQYF. The CDR3 coding sequence is TGCGCCAGCAGCTTCCAACAGGGGAGCACAGATACGCAGTATTTT. The rearrangement joins TRBV5-1 to TRBJ2-3, with 7 bases lining up with TRBD1. J gave up 0 bases and V 2 bases, and 3 bases lay outside the gene matches. CDR3 size: 15 residues. Germline V gives CDR1 SGHRS, CDR2 YFSETQ.

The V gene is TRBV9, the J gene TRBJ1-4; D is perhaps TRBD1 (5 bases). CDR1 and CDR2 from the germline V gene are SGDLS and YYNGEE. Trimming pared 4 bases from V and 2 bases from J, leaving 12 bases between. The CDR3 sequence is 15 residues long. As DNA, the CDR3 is TGTGCCAGCAGCCCTAGCGGGGGTACTAATGAAAAACTGTTTTTT. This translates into CASSPSGGTNEKLFF.

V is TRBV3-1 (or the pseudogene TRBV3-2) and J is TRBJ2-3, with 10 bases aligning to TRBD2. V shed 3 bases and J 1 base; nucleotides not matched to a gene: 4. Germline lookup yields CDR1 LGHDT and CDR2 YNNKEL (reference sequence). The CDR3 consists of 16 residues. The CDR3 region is CASSQGLAGGTDTQYF. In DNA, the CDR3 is TGTGCCAGCAGCCAGGGGCTAGCGGGGGGCACAGATACGCAGTATTTT.

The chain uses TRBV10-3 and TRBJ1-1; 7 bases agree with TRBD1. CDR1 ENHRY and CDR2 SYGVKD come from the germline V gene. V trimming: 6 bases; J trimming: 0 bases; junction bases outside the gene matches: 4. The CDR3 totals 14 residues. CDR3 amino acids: CAIRGQIMNTEAFF. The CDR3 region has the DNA TGTGCCATCAGGGGACAGATCATGAACACTGAAGCTTTCTTT.

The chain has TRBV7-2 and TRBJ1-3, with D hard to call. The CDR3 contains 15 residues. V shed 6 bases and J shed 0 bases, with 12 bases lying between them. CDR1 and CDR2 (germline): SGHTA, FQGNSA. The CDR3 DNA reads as TGTGCCAGCAGTTCTGGGAGTTACTCTGGAAACACCATATATTTT. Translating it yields CASSSGSYSGNTIYF.

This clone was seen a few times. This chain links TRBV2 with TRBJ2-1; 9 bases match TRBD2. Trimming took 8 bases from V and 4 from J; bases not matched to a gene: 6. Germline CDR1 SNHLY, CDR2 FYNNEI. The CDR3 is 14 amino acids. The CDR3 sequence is CASYRTSEYNEQFF. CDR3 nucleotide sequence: TGTGCCAGCTACCGGACTAGCGAGTACAATGAGCAGTTCTTC.

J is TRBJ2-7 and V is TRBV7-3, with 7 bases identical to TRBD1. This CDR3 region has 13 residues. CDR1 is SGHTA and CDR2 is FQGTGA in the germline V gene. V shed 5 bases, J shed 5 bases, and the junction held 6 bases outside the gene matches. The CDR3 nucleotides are TGTGCCAGCAGCCAGCAACAGGGGAACGAGCAGTACTTC. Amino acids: CASSQQQGNEQYF.

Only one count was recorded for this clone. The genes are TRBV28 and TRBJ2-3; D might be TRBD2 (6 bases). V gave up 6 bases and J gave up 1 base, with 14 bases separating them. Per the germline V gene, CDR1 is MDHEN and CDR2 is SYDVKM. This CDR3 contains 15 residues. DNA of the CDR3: TGTGCCAGCAGCGCGAGCGGGTTCCGCACAGATACGCAGTATTTT. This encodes CASSASGFRTDTQYF. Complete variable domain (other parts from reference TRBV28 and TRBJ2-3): DVKVTQSSRYLVKRTGEKVFLECVQDMDHENMFWYRQDPGLGLRLIYFSYDVKMKEKGDIPEGYSVSREKKERFSLILESASTNQTSMYLCASSASGFRTDTQYFGPGTRLTVL.

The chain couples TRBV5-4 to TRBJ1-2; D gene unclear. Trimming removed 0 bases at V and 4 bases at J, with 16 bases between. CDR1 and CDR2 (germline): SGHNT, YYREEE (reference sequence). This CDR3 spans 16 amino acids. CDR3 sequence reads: CASSLDNSLNLYGYTF. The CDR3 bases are TGTGCCAGCAGCTTGGATAACAGCCTCAACCTCTATGGCTACACCTTC.